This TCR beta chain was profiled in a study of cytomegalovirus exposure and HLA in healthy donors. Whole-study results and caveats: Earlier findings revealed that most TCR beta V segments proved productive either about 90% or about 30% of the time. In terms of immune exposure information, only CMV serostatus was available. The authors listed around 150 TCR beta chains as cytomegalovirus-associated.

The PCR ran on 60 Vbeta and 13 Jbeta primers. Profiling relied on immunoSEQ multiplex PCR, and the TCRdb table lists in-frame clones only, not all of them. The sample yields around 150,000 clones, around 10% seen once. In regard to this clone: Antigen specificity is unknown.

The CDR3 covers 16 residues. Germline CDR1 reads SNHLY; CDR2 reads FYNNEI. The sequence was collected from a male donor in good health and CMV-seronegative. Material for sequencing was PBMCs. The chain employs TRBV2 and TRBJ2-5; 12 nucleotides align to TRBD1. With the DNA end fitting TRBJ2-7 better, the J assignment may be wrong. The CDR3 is CASRRTSGTGGGEQYF. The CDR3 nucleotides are TGTGCCAGCAGGCGTACTTCCGGGACAGGGGGCGGCGAGCAGTACTTC.